These 10 T cell receptor beta chains share one sample of origin, sequenced in a study of cytomegalovirus exposure and HLA in healthy donors. Only in-frame clones appear in the TCRdb table, and some are missing; sequencing was by immunoSEQ multiplex PCR. The sample yields some 70,000 clones, roughly 97% seen once. The sample was PBMCs. These receptor sequences come from a man younger than 30 in good health and CMV-seronegative.

This clone showed up just once. The J gene is TRBJ2-1, the V gene TRBV28; possible D gene TRBD1, 5 bases. CDR1 MDHEN and CDR2 SYDVKM come from the germline V gene. CDR3 length: 14 amino acids. The V end was cut by 3 bases, the J end by 5 bases, with 11 bases between. The CDR3, as DNA: TGTGCCAGCAGTTTCTACCAGGGCGACAATGAGCAGTTCTTC. The encoded protein is CASSFYQGDNEQFF.

This sequence joins TRBV27 and TRBJ2-7; TRBD1 matches at 9 bases. In germline, CDR1 is MNHEY, CDR2 SMNVEV (reference sequence). The length of the CDR3 is 12 residues. The V and J ends lost 10 bases and 2 bases, in that order; junction bases with no gene match: 3. CDR3 DNA: TGTGCCACAAGGACAGGGGCCTACGAGCAGTACTTC. Protein sequence: CATRTGAYEQYF.

The chain joins TRBV5-6 to TRBJ2-3; tentative D call: TRBD1 (6 bases). Trimming removed 3 bases from V and 0 bases from J, with 11 bases in between. This CDR3 region has 15 residues. CDR1 SGHDT and CDR2 YYEEEE come from the germline V gene. In DNA form, the CDR3 reads TGTGCCAGCAGCTCCAGGGGACGTAGCACAGATACGCAGTATTTT. Amino acid sequence: CASSSRGRSTDTQYF.

DNA for the CDR3: TGTGCCAGCAGCCCTACTAGCGACCCCTACAATGAGCAGTTCTTC. Protein: CASSPTSDPYNEQFF. J is TRBJ2-1 and V is TRBV7-9, with TRBD2 matching 7 bases. The CDR3 consists of 15 residues. V gave up 5 bases and J gave up 2 bases; unmatched junction bases: 6. Germline CDR1 reads SEHNR; CDR2 reads FQNEAQ (reference sequence).

The chain links TRBV27 to TRBJ2-7; tentatively, D is TRBD2 (6 bases). Germline V gives CDR1 MNHEY, CDR2 SMNVEV (reference sequence). The germline V and J ends were trimmed by 4 bases and 0 bases, with 13 bases remaining between them. The CDR3 length is 15 residues. CDR3 sequence (DNA): TGTGCCAGCAGTTCAGCTAGCGCCAGCTCCTACGAGCAGTACTTC. Its translation: CASSSASASSYEQYF.

V usage is TRBV27 and J usage is TRBJ2-1; 9 positions agree with TRBD2. This CDR3 contains 15 residues. CDR1 is MNHEY, CDR2 SMNVEV, per germline (reference sequence). The V gene end was trimmed by 6 bases and the J gene end by 5 bases; junction bases not matched to a gene: 8. For the CDR3, the DNA is TGTGCCAGCAGCCGTAGCGGGAGTTCGAACAATGAGCAGTTCTTC. It is translated as CASSRSGSSNNEQFF.

This chain links TRBV6-1 with TRBJ1-1; the D is unclear. The CDR3 is made up of 13 amino acids. Per the germline V gene, CDR1 is MNHNS and CDR2 is SASEGT. Trimming left V 2 bases short and J 3 bases short, with 7 bases between. CDR3 loop: CASSELADTEAFF. For the CDR3, the DNA is TGTGCCAGCAGTGAACTGGCTGACACTGAAGCTTTCTTT.

CDR3 nucleotide sequence: TGCGCCAGCAGCCAGGGGGGCCGAAATGAAAAACTGTTTTTT. Encoded protein: CASSQGGRNEKLFF. The V call is TRBV5-1, the J call TRBJ1-4; 7 bases are shared with TRBD1. The CDR3 is 14 residues long. In germline, CDR1 is SGHRS, CDR2 YFSETQ. Unmatched junction bases numbered 5, after V lost 4 bases and J lost 5 bases.

This chain joins TRBV2 and TRBJ2-7; a possible D gene is TRBD1 (5 bases). The CDR3 consists of 17 residues. CDR1 is SNHLY and CDR2 is FYNNEI in the germline V gene. The ends were cut back, 5 bases at V and 0 bases at J, with 20 bases in the middle. In DNA form, the CDR3 reads TGTGCCAGCAGTTCGGGTGTTAGGGGCGCAAGCTCCTACGAGCAGTACTTC. Translating gives CASSSGVRGASSYEQYF.

V and J are TRBV28 and TRBJ1-6; 8 bases fit TRBD1. V trimming: 5 bases; J trimming: 9 bases; junction bases outside the gene matches: 18. CDR3 length: 18 amino acids. Germline V gene lookup returns CDR1 MDHEN and CDR2 SYDVKM. The CDR3 here is CASSRLHLQGVDRSPLHF. The CDR3 DNA reads as TGTGCCAGCAGTCGTCTCCACCTACAGGGGGTGGATCGTTCACCCCTCCACTTT.